The 17 T cell receptor beta chains below come from one sample, sequenced in a study of T cell responses to AZD1222 COVID-19 vaccine. Here immunoSEQ multiplex PCR was the method, and the copy in TCRdb shows in-frame clones only, minus some. The sample includes about 130,000 clones, 70% to 90% of them seen just once. The sequencing here drew on peripheral blood, taken on day 0 of AZD1222 vaccination. The source of these receptors is an adult in good health.

The chain joins TRBV5-6 to TRBJ1-4; D not resolved. CDR3 length equals 17 residues. Trimming cost V 4 bases and J 7 bases, with 23 bases left between them. Germline CDR1 reads SGHDT; CDR2 reads YYEEEE. CDR3 amino acids: CASSLDWSKGAGEKLFF. The DNA of the CDR3 is TGTGCCAGCAGCCTGGATTGGTCAAAGGGCGCGGGTGAAAAACTGTTTTTT.

This rearrangement joins TRBV7-9 to TRBJ1-2; 10 bases agree with TRBD1. This CDR3 contains 14 residues. With 5 bases clipped from V and 7 bases from J, the junction kept 7 bases outside the gene matches. Germline CDR1 is SEHNR and CDR2 is FQNEAQ (reference sequence). The CDR3 loop is CASSPRQGAIGYTF. The CDR3 region has the DNA TGTGCCAGCAGCCCCCGACAGGGGGCGATTGGCTACACCTTC.

The gene calls are TRBV7-2 and TRBJ2-1; D is perhaps TRBD1 (6 bases). V was pared by 2 bases and J by 0 bases, with 20 bases between. The CDR3 is 19 amino acids. Germline V gene lookup returns CDR1 SGHTA and CDR2 FQGNSA. CDR3 protein: CASSLRGDGQFSSYNEQFF. CDR3 DNA sequence: TGTGCCAGCAGCTTAAGGGGAGACGGACAGTTTTCCTCCTACAATGAGCAGTTCTTC.

The chain has TRBV5-5 and TRBJ2-1; D not resolved. Deletions cut 0 bases from V and 0 bases from J, with 19 bases between. The CDR3 loop spans 19 amino acids. The germline V gene has CDR1 SGHKS and CDR2 YYEKEE (reference sequence). The CDR3 region is CASSLEGVDDKSSYNEQFF. The CDR3 DNA reads TGTGCCAGCAGCTTGGAGGGTGTTGATGACAAGAGCTCCTACAATGAGCAGTTCTTC.

The chain has TRBV4-3 and TRBJ1-4; D gene uncertain. V was shortened by 3 bases and J by 0 bases, with 14 bases between the two germline ends. Germline values: CDR1 LGHNA, CDR2 YSLEER. The CDR3 is made up of 17 amino acids. The CDR3 DNA reads as TGCGCCAGCAGCCAGAGTATTCGGGGAGCAACTAATGAAAAACTGTTTTTT. It is translated as CASSQSIRGATNEKLFF.

V gene TRBV5-8 combines with J gene TRBJ1-2, with D perhaps TRBD1 (6 bases). The CDR3 totals 16 residues. The germline gives CDR1 SGHTS, CDR2 YDEGEE. V dropped 0 bases and J dropped 2 bases, with 14 bases sitting between them. The CDR3 region is CASSLVAGGANYGYTF. CDR3 in DNA: TGTGCCAGCAGCTTGGTGGCGGGGGGCGCCAACTATGGCTACACCTTC.

The chain links TRBV4-1 to TRBJ1-5, with D maybe TRBD1 (6 bases). The CDR3 is made up of 17 amino acids. The germline CDR1 and CDR2 sequences are MGHRA and YSYEKL. Between the trimmed V and J ends, which lost 4 bases and 2 bases, there was a span of 18 bases. The CDR3 loop is CASSPTPGEGGNQPQHF. In DNA form, the CDR3 reads TGCGCCAGCAGCCCTACCCCAGGGGAGGGTGGCAATCAGCCCCAGCATTTT.

CDR3 sequence (DNA): TGTGCCAGCAGCTCAAACAGGGGCACTGAAGCTTTCTTT. The encoded protein is CASSSNRGTEAFF. V and J are TRBV7-3 and TRBJ1-1, with 7 bases fitting TRBD1. Trimming took 4 bases from V and 4 from J; bases not matched to a gene: 3. Per the germline V gene, CDR1 is SGHTA and CDR2 is FQGTGA. The CDR3 has 13 residues.

This chain connects TRBV18 to TRBJ2-5; 7 positions match TRBD1. With 2 bases clipped from V and 2 bases from J, the junction kept 5 bases outside the gene matches. This CDR3 is 15 amino acids long. CDR1 is KGHSH, CDR2 LQKENI, per germline. In DNA, the CDR3 is TGTGCCAGCTCACCAATACCCAGGGGGCAAGAGACCCAGTACTTC. Amino acids: CASSPIPRGQETQYF.

In the case of this clone: Other DNA sequences in this sample translate to the same CDR3. The chain joins TRBV18 to TRBJ2-3; no clear D gene. Trimming took 3 bases from V and 0 from J, leaving 1 base between them. The CDR3 has 12 amino acids. Germline V gene sequence: CDR1 KGHSH, CDR2 LQKENI. DNA of the CDR3: TGTGCCAGCTCACCGAGCACAGATACGCAGTATTTT. Translated: CASSPSTDTQYF.

The V and J genes are TRBV28 and TRBJ2-7; TRBD2 might be the D (5 bases). Germline V gene lookup returns CDR1 MDHEN and CDR2 SYDVKM. CDR3 length equals 12 residues. Trimming pared 4 bases from V and 7 bases from J, leaving 11 bases between. The CDR3 region is CASSSRRGEQYF. In DNA form, the CDR3 reads TGTGCCAGCAGTTCCCGCCGGGGAGAGCAGTACTTC.

The chain carries TRBV6-4 and TRBJ1-1, with TRBD1 matching over 8 bases. The CDR3 loop spans 15 amino acids. V trimming: 5 bases; J trimming: 6 bases; junction bases outside the gene matches: 11. The germline V gene has CDR1 MRHNA and CDR2 SNTAGT. The CDR3 sequence is CASSHNRGRMAEAFF. CDR3 DNA: TGTGCCAGCAGTCACAACAGGGGGAGGATGGCTGAAGCTTTCTTT.

The gene calls are TRBV27 and TRBJ1-5; D is ambiguous. This CDR3 has 15 amino acids. V was trimmed by 3 bases and J by 6 bases, leaving 15 bases between them. Germline assignment: CDR1 MNHEY and CDR2 SMNVEV (reference sequence). CDR3 sequence (DNA): TGTGCCAGCAGTTTGACTGCAGTCTTCGGTCAGCCCCAGCATTTT. Amino acid sequence: CASSLTAVFGQPQHF.

This sequence joins TRBV29-1 and TRBJ1-3; D remains ambiguous. This CDR3 has 15 amino acids. Trimming pared 4 bases from V and 4 bases from J, leaving 17 bases between. Germline V gene data show CDR1 as SQVTM and CDR2 as ANQGSEA. The CDR3 nucleotides are TGCAGCGTTGCCCGGGCACCCCGAGGAGGAAACACCATATATTTT. As protein: CSVARAPRGGNTIYF.

The genes are TRBV29-1 and TRBJ1-2; D possibly corresponds to TRBD1 (6 bases). This CDR3 region has 14 residues. Per the germline V gene, CDR1 is SQVTM and CDR2 is ANQGSEA. V was clipped by 2 bases and J by 7 bases, with 17 bases between them. CDR3 sequence (DNA): TGCAGCGTTGAATACAGGGATACTACTGGTGGCTACACCTTC. Amino acids: CSVEYRDTTGGYTF.

J is TRBJ2-5 and V is TRBV9; 10 bases are a match to TRBD2. Losses at the gene ends were 3 bases for V and 4 bases for J; bases not matched to a gene: 9. This CDR3 is built from 16 residues. Per germline, CDR1 SGDLS and CDR2 YYNGEE. The CDR3 protein is CASSGAVLAGRETQYF. The DNA of the CDR3 is TGTGCCAGCAGCGGAGCGGTACTAGCGGGGAGAGAGACCCAGTACTTC.

The chain combines TRBV24-1 with TRBJ1-4; D gene unclear. V gave up 0 bases and J gave up 3 bases, with 16 bases separating them. The CDR3 loop spans 18 amino acids. CDR1 is KGHDR and CDR2 is SFDVKD in the germline V gene. The CDR3 DNA follows: TGTGCCACCAGTGATTTGCATGTGGAGGCTTGGGCTAATGAAAAACTGTTTTTT. Amino acid sequence: CATSDLHVEAWANEKLFF.